This T cell receptor beta chain was observed in a study of blood T cell repertoires in COVID-19. Overall study: The United States, Italy and Spain were the sources of the acute and convalescent COVID-19 samples. Sources were T cells, B-cell-depleted T cells, or PBMCs; the material itself was cDNA or gDNA.

V lost 3 bases, J lost 2 bases, and 9 bases lay in between. This CDR3 contains 14 residues. From germline, CDR1 is MNHEY and CDR2 SMNVEV (reference sequence). Per the authors' pipeline: From reference gene primer amplification, estimates of nucleated cell counts were derived. Generated by immunoSEQ multiplex PCR, the TCRdb table keeps only in-frame clones and is missing some. The V and J calls and clone size were taken over from that table, and D and trimming were inferred from the DNA. The sample has tens of thousands of clones, about 87% seen once. Material for sequencing was peripheral blood. This sequence joins TRBV27 and TRBJ2-3; D call uncertain. This clonotype originated in a human donor in a cohort sampled during active COVID-19. CDR3 region: CASSLARFTDTQYF. The CDR3 nucleotides are TGTGCCAGCAGTTTGGCTCGATTCACAGATACGCAGTATTTT.